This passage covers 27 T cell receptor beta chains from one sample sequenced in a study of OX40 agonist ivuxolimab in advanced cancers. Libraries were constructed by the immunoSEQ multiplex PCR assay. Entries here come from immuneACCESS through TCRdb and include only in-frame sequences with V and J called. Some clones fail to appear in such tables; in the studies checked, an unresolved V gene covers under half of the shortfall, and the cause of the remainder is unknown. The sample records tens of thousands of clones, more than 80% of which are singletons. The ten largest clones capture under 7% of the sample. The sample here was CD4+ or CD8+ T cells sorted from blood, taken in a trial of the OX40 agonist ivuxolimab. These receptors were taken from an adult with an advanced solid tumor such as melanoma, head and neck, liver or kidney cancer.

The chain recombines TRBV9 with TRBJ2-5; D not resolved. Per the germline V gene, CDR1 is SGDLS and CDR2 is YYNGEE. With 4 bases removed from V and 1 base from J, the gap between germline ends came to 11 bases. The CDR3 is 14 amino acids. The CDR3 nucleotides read TGTGCCAGCAGCCGAGGAGACCTCCAAGAGACCCAGTACTTC. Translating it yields CASSRGDLQETQYF.

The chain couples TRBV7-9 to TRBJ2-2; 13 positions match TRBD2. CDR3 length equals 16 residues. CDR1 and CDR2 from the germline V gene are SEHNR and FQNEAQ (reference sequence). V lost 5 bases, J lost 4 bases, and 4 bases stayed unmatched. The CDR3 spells CASSTRTSGSTGELFF. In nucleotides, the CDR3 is TGTGCCAGCAGCACGAGGACTAGCGGGAGCACCGGGGAGCTGTTTTTT.

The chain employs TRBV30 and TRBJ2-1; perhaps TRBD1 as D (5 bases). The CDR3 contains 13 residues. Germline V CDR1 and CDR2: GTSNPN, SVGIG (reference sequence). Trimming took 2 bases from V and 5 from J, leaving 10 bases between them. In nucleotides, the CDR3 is TGTGCCTGGAGTAGGGGTCCGAACAATGAGCAGTTCTTC. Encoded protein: CAWSRGPNNEQFF.

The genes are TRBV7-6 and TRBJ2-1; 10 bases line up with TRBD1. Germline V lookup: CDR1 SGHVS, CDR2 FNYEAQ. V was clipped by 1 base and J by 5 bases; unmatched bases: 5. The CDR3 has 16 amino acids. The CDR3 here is CASSLGTGTGDNEQFF. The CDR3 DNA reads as TGTGCCAGCAGCTTAGGGACCGGGACAGGGGACAATGAGCAGTTCTTC.

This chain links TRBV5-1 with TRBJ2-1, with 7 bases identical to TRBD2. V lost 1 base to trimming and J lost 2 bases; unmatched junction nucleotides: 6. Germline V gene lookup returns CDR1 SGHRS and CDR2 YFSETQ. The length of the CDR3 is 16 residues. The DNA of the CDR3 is TGCGCCAGCAGCTTGAGGACGGGAGGCCCCTACAATGAGCAGTTCTTC. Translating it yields CASSLRTGGPYNEQFF. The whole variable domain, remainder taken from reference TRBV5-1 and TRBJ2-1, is KAGVTQTPRYLIKTRGQQVTLSCSPISGHRSVSWYQQTPGQGLQFLFEYFSETQRNKGNFPGRFSGRQFSNSRSEMNVSTLELGDSALYLCASSLRTGGPYNEQFFGPGTRLTVL.

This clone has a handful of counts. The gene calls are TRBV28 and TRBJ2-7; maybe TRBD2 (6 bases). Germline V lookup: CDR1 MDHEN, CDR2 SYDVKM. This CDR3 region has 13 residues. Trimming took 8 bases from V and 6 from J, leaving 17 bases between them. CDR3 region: CASAMLASGEQYF. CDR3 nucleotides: TGTGCCAGCGCTATGCTAGCGTCAGGCGAGCAGTACTTC. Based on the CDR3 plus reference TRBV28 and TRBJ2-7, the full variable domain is DVKVTQSSRYLVKRTGEKVFLECVQDMDHENMFWYRQDPGLGLRLIYFSYDVKMKEKGDIPEGYSVSREKKERFSLILESASTNQTSMYLCASAMLASGEQYFGPGTRLTVT.

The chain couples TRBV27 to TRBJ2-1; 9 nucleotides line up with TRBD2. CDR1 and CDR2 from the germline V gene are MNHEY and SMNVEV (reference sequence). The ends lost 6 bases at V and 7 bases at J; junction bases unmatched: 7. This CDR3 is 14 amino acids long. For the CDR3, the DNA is TGTGCCAGCAGGCGAGCGGGAGGCTTGAATGAGCAGTTCTTC. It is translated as CASRRAGGLNEQFF.

CDR3 nucleotide sequence: TGTGCCAGTAGTCCGCGACAGGGCCTAGCCAAAAACATTCAGTACTTC. As protein: CASSPRQGLAKNIQYF. J is TRBJ2-4 and V is TRBV19, with 7 bases that match TRBD1. The length of the CDR3 is 16 residues. In germline, CDR1 is LNHDA, CDR2 SQIVND (reference sequence). Trimming took 5 bases from V and 0 from J; bases not matched to a gene: 7.

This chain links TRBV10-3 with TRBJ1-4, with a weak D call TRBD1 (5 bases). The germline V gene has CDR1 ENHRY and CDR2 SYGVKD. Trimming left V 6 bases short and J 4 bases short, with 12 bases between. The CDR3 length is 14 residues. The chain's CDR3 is CAIREDSNNEKLFF. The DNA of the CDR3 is TGTGCCATCAGGGAAGACAGTAATAATGAAAAACTGTTTTTT.

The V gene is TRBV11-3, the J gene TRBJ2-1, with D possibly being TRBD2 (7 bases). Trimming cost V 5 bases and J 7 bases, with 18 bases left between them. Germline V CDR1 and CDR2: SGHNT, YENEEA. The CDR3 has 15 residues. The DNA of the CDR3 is TGTGCCAGCAGCCCTTTTGAGGGGGGGCTAAATGAGCAGTTCTTC. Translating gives CASSPFEGGLNEQFF.

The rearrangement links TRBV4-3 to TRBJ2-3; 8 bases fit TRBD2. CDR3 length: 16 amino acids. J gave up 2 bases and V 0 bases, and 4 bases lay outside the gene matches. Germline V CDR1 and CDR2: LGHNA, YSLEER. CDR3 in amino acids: CASSQEIAGHTDTQYF. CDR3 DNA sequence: TGCGCCAGCAGCCAAGAAATAGCGGGACACACAGATACGCAGTATTTT.

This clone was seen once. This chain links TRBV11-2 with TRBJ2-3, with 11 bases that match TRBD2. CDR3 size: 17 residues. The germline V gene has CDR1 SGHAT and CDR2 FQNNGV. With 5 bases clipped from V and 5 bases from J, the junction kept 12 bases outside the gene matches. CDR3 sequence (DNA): TGTGCCAGCAGCCCCCGTGGTAGCGGGGGGGCTGTAGATACGCAGTATTTT. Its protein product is CASSPRGSGGAVDTQYF.

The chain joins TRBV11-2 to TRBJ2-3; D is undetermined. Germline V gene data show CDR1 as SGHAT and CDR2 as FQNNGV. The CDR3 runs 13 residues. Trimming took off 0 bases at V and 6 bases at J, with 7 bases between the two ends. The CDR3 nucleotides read TGTGCCAGCAGCTTAGATAGGGCGGATACGCAGTATTTT. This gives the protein CASSLDRADTQYF.

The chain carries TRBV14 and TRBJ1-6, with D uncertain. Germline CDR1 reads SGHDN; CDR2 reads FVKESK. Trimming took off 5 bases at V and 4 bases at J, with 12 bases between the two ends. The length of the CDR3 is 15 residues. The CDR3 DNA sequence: TGTGCCAGCAGCGACCGTAGGTGGTATAATTCACCCCTCCACTTT. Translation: CASSDRRWYNSPLHF.

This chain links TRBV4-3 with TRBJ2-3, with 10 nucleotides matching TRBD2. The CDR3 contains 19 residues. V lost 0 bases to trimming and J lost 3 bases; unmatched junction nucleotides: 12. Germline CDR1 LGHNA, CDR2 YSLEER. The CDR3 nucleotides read TGCGCCAGCAGCCAAGATTTCCCAACTTCTAGCGGGGGTACAGATACGCAGTATTTT. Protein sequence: CASSQDFPTSSGGTDTQYF.

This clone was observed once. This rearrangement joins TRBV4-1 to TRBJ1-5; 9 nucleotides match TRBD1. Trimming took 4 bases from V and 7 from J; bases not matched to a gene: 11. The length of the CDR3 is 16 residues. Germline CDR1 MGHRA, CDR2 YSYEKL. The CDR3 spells CASSLSGTGQGQPQHF. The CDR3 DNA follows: TGCGCCAGCAGCCTCTCCGGGACAGGGCAGGGACAGCCCCAGCATTTT.

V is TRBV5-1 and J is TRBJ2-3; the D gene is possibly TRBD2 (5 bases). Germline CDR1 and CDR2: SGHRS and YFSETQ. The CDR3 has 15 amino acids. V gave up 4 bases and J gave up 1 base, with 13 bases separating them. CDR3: CASSLGGFGTDTQYF. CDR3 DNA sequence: TGCGCCAGCAGCCTCGGCGGGTTCGGCACAGATACGCAGTATTTT.

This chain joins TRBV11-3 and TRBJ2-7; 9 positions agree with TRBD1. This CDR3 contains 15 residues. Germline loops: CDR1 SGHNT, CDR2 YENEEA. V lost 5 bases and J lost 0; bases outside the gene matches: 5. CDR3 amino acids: CASSGGQGSSYEQYF. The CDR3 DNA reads TGTGCCAGCAGCGGGGGACAGGGTAGCTCCTACGAGCAGTACTTC.

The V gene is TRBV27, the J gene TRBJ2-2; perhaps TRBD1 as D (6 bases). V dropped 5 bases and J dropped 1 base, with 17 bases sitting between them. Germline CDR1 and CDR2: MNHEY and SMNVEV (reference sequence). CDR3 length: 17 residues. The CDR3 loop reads CASSLGAGVQNTGELFF. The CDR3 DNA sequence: TGTGCCAGCAGTCTGGGGGCGGGTGTTCAGAACACCGGGGAGCTGTTTTTT.

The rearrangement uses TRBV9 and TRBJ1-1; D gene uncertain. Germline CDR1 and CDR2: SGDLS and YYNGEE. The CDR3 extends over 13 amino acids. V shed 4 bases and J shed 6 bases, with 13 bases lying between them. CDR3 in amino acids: CASSLDLDAEAFF. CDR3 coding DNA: TGTGCCAGCAGCTTGGACCTCGACGCTGAAGCTTTCTTT. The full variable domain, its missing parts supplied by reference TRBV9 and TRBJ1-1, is DSGVTQTPKHLITATGQRVTLRCSPRSGDLSVYWYQQSLDQGLQFLIQYYNGEERAKGNILERFSAQQFPDLHSELNLSSLELGDSALYFCASSLDLDAEAFFGQGTRLTVV.

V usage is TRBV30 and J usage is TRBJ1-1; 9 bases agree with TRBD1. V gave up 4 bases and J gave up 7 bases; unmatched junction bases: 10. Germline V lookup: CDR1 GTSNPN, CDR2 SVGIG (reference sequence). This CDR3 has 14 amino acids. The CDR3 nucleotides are TGTGCCTGGACTTGGACAGGGGTGAGGGATGAAGCTTTCTTT. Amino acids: CAWTWTGVRDEAFF.

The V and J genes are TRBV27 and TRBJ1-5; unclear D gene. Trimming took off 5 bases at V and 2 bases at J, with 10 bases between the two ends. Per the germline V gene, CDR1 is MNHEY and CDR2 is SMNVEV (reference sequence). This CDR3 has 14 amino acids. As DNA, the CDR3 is TGTGCCAGCAGTCCCTATGATGGCAATCAGCCCCAGCATTTT. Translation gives CASSPYDGNQPQHF.

CDR3 nucleotide sequence: TGTGCCAGTAGTATCAGGGGTAATCAGCCCCAGCATTTT. It translates to CASSIRGNQPQHF. The chain is built from TRBV19 and TRBJ1-5; a possible D gene is TRBD1 (6 bases). The length of the CDR3 is 13 residues. Germline V gene data show CDR1 as LNHDA and CDR2 as SQIVND (reference sequence). With 3 bases removed from V and 4 bases from J, the gap between germline ends came to 7 bases.

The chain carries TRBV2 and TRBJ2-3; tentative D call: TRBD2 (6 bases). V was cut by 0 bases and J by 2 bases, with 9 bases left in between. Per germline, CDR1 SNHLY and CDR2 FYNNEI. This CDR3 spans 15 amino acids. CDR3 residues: CASSEAWDFTDTQYF. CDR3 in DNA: TGTGCCAGCAGTGAAGCCTGGGACTTCACAGATACGCAGTATTTT.

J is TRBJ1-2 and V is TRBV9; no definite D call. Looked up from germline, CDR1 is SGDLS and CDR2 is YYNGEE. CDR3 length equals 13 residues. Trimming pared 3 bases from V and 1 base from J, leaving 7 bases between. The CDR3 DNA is TGTGCCAGCAGCGCCCGGAGTAACTATGGCTACACCTTC. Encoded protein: CASSARSNYGYTF.

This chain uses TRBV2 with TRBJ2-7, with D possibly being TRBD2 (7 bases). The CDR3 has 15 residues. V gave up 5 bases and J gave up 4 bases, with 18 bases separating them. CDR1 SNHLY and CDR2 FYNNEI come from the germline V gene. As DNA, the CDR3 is TGTGCCAGCAGTCTCCCAGGGCGGGGGCGGTACGAGCAGTACTTC. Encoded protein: CASSLPGRGRYEQYF.

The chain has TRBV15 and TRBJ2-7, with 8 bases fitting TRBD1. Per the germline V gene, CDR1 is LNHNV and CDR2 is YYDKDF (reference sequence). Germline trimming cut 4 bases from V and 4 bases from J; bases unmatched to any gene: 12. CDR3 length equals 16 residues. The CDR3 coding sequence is TGTGCCACCAGCACCATTGCCGGGACAGGTTCTTACGAGCAGTACTTC. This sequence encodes CATSTIAGTGSYEQYF. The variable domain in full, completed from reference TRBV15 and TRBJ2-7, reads DAMVIQNPRYQVTQFGKPVTLSCSQTLNHNVMYWYQQKSSQAPKLLFHYYDKDFNNEADTPDNFQSRRPNTSFCFLDIRSPGLGDTAMYLCATSTIAGTGSYEQYFGPGTRLTVT.